This T cell receptor beta chain was found in a study of shared clonotypes between healthy human individuals (dated by TCRdb to about 2020). Study-level background: The cohort included a few men and a couple of women between 18 and 49 years of age. To estimate repertoire size and how much clonotypes are shared between individuals, the study performed deep sequencing of blood TCR repertoires from about five healthy adults. To increase sequencing depth and limit assay-specific biases, different laboratories used diverse techniques to prepare libraries and sequence TCR repertoires. Each donor's leukapheresis produced roughly between roughly 0.85 and 10 billion PBMCs.

The donors were healthy, HIV-negative adults with no recently reported acute infections or vaccinations. Every donor was a Caucasian adult residing in Nashville, Tennessee, USA. In the unsorted samples, 85 million to 100 million PBMCs were counted, and genomic DNA was extracted using the QIAamp DNA Blood Mini kit. After blood collection by leukapheresis, PBMCs were isolated using Ficoll-Histopaque density gradient centrifugation and then cryopreserved in the vapor phase of liquid nitrogen. From its cysteine to its phenylalanine, the CDR3 spans 17 amino acids. The kept DNA is CDR3 alone, 51 bases in frame from the first base. From V the trimming removes 0 bases and from J it removes 6 bases, while the gene matches leave 9 bases of the junction unaccounted for. Sequences SGHRS (CDR1) and YFSETQ (CDR2) are obtained from the germline V gene. On the study overall, not on this receptor specifically: Sampling was limited to blood, and TCR repertoires in tissue likely differ from TCR repertoires in blood. Pairwise subsampling indicated that sequencing depth was expected to affect the degree of clonotype sharing among donors. Because the study included only a small number of donors, the genetic and exposure-history diversity represented was limited.

TCR CDR3 regions were amplified from genomic DNA by multiplex PCR using the deep immunoSEQ assay. Extracted genomic DNA from each cell subset was spread evenly across all wells of several immunoSEQ 96-well plates, with each plate serving as a replicate. Each replicate PCR for unsorted PBMC received roughly 300 ng genomic DNA, equal to 30,000 to 35,000 T cell genomes. Ten immunoSEQ deep assay plates were used to sequence the unsorted PBMC genomic DNA. Purified libraries were quantified with a Qubit 3.0 fluorometer, sized on a Bioanalyzer 2100, and re-quantified with the KAPA Library Quantification kit. Each immunoSEQ 96-well plate was sequenced on its own single-read 150-cycle Illumina NextSeq 550 flow cell. The original methods were these. Because only junctional sequences without quality scores were contained in the immunoSEQ output, filtering matching that applied to full-length reads could not be performed. Sequences were annotated with PyIR, a Python wrapper for IgBLAST v1.9, and V/J genes and CDR3 were assigned using IMGT germline references. Reads with weak V/J assignments (E-value above 1e-6), missing CDR3, stop codons, out-of-frame junctions, or ambiguous translated residues were removed. V3J clonotypes were defined as sequences sharing an identical inferred V gene, J gene, and CDR3 amino acid sequence. The percentage overlap between two repertoires was calculated by dividing the number of shared unique clonotypes by the size of the smaller repertoire. Repertoire richness was assessed with RTK rarefaction, the Chao1 estimator, and Recon v2.1 estimates of unobserved clonotypes. TCRdb mirrors the immuneACCESS table, restricted to in-frame sequences. Some clones are absent from its copies; in checked studies, under half trace to an unresolved V gene, and the reason for the others is unknown. V and J calls plus clone size are reproduced from that table; the DNA served to infer D and trimming. Here the sample has under 600,000 clones; roughly 79% occur a single time. More than 10% of the sample belongs to the ten largest clones.

Ten or more counts support this clone. Its antigen target is currently unknown. No base-level quality is on record; no much larger clone is a single base apart. This sequence originates from a woman between 40 and 55 years old in good health. Some clones in this sample may be carry-over from other donors' samples. The V and J genes are TRBV5-1 and TRBJ2-2, with 9 bases matching TRBD1. The specimen sequenced was PBMCs. The CDR3 is CASSLGAGQGFSGELFF. The nucleotide sequence is TGCGCCAGCAGCTTGGGTGCGGGACAGGGTTTTTCCGGGGAGCTGTTTTTT.